The sequence of this TCR beta chain was determined in a study of blood T cell repertoires in COVID-19. Germline V CDR1 and CDR2: KGHSH, LQKENI. V gave up 3 bases and J gave up 6 bases; unmatched junction bases: 9. This CDR3 region has 17 residues. As processed by the authors: From reference gene primer amplification, estimates of nucleated cell counts were derived. The method was immunoSEQ multiplex PCR; TCRdb's version includes in-frame clones alone and lacks a portion of them. Clone size and V and J calls were adopted from that table, with D and trimming inferred from the DNA. The repertoire holds roughly 250,000 clones, with approximately 90% as singletons.

The specimen was peripheral blood. J is TRBJ2-1 and V is TRBV18; the match to TRBD2 covers 12 bases. This clonotype originated in a man aged 55 to 70 who had recovered from COVID-19. The CDR3 reads CASSPILTSGGSNEQFF. The CDR3 nucleotides are TGTGCCAGCTCACCGATATTGACTAGCGGGGGTTCCAATGAGCAGTTCTTC.